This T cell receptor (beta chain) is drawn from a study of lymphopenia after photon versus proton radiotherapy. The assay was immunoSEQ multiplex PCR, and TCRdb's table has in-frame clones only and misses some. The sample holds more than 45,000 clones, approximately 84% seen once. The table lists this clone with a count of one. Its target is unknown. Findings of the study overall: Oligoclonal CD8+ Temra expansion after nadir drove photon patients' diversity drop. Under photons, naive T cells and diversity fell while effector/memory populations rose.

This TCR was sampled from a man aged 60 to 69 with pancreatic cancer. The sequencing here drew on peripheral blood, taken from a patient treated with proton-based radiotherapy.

The CDR3 nucleotides read TGTGCCAGCAGTCCAGCTAGCGGGAGGACAGATACGCAGTATTTT. Residues: CASSPASGRTDTQYF. This rearrangement joins TRBV28 to TRBJ2-3; 11 bases line up with TRBD2. CDR1 MDHEN and CDR2 SYDVKM come from the germline V gene. Trimming took 5 bases from V and 3 from J; bases not matched to a gene: 4. This CDR3 comprises 15 residues.